The clone carrying this TCR beta chain was observed many times. This sample was taken from a study of T-cell reconstitution after alpha-beta-depleted transplantation in children. Molecular barcoding with unique molecular identifiers was used for the TCRbeta library. MiXCR, run by TCRdb on the PCR reads, gives a single entry per CDR3 protein. The data show about 230,000 distinct CDR3 sequences, about 12% seen once. CDR3 length: 13 residues. From germline, CDR1 is SGHVS and CDR2 FNYEAQ. Trimming removed 0 bases at V and 3 bases at J, with 5 bases between. This sequence joins TRBV7-6 and TRBJ1-1; D unresolved. Sequences were derived from PBMCs from the stem cell graft donor, sampled from the stem cell graft. This clonotype was obtained from a human donor who donated a stem cell graft to a child with acute lymphoblastic leukemia. The CDR3 DNA sequence: TGTGCCAGCAGCTTAGCGAGCGACACTGAAGCTTTCTTT. It codes for CASSLASDTEAFF.